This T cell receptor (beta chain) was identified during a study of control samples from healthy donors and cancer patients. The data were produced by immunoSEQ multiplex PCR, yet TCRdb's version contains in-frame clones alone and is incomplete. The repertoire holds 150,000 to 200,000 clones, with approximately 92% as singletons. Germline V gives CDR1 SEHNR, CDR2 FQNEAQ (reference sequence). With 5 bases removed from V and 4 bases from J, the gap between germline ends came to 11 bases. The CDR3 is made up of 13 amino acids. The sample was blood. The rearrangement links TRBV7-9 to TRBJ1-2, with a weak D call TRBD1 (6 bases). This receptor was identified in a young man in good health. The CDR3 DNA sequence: TGTGCCAGCAGCCAGGGGAAGGGCTATGGCTACACCTTC. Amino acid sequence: CASSQGKGYGYTF.